This TCR beta chain was retrieved from a study of cytomegalovirus exposure and HLA in healthy donors. With 60 Vbeta and 13 Jbeta primers, the PCR was carried out. The table came from immunoSEQ multiplex PCR; TCRdb's copy has only in-frame clones and leaves some out. The table has roughly 120,000 clones, about three quarters seen once. In the case of this clone: No antigen is known for it.

Whole-study findings and limits: It was approximately 170 TCR beta chains that were listed as cytomegalovirus-associated.

CDR1 and CDR2 from the germline V gene are SNHLY and FYNNEI. The CDR3 is 15 amino acids. Trimming took 6 bases from V and 0 from J; bases not matched to a gene: 7. The sequence derives from a middle-aged man in good health and CMV-seropositive. The sequencing input was PBMCs. The chain carries TRBV2 and TRBJ1-2; 7 bases are shared with TRBD1. CDR3 nucleotides: TGTGCCAGCAGGAGTCCCGGGACAGCTAACTATGGCTACACCTTC. Translated, it gives CASRSPGTANYGYTF. The variable domain in full, completed from reference TRBV2 and TRBJ1-2, reads EPEVTQTPSHQVTQMGQEVILRCVPISNHLYFYWYRQILGQKVEFLVSFYNNEISEKSEIFDDQFSVERPDGSNFTLKIRSTKLEDSAMYFCASRSPGTANYGYTFGSGTRLTVV.